The 29 T cell receptor beta chains presented below share a single source sample, sequenced in a study of cytotoxic CD8 clonotypes in ibrutinib-treated CLL. Produced via immunoSEQ multiplex PCR; TCRdb's table is partial and in-frame only. The table includes approximately 150,000 clones, about 88% detected once. Sample: PBMCs, taken at disease progression, from a patient treated with ibrutinib. The receptors stem from a human donor with chronic lymphocytic leukemia.

The gene calls are TRBV6-5 and TRBJ2-3, with D possibly TRBD2 on 6 matching bases. The V gene lost 6 bases and the J gene lost 6 bases, with 19 bases spanning the gap. Germline V CDR1 and CDR2: MNHEY, SVGAGI. There are 15 residues in the CDR3. CDR3 amino acids: CASRGRGRLGDTQYF. In nucleotides, the CDR3 is TGTGCCAGCAGGGGACGTGGGAGGCTGGGGGATACGCAGTATTTT.

This clone has a single count. CDR3 protein: CASSLSAGQETQYF. The CDR3 DNA reads as TGCGCCAGCAGCTTATCAGCGGGGCAAGAGACCCAGTACTTC. This chain connects TRBV5-1 to TRBJ2-5; 7 positions match TRBD2. V gave up 2 bases and J gave up 2 bases; unmatched junction bases: 3. There are 14 residues in the CDR3. In germline, CDR1 is SGHRS, CDR2 YFSETQ. The entire variable domain, with the rest obtained from reference TRBV5-1 and TRBJ2-5, is as follows: KAGVTQTPRYLIKTRGQQVTLSCSPISGHRSVSWYQQTPGQGLQFLFEYFSETQRNKGNFPGRFSGRQFSNSRSEMNVSTLELGDSALYLCASSLSAGQETQYFGPGTRLLVL.

This sequence joins TRBV7-2 and TRBJ1-1; tentative D call: TRBD1 (6 bases). This CDR3 is built from 15 residues. The germline CDR1 and CDR2 sequences are SGHTA and FQGNSA. The germline V and J ends were trimmed by 4 bases and 1 base, with 13 bases remaining between them. CDR3 residues: CASSYIMTGNTEAFF. In DNA form, the CDR3 reads TGTGCCAGCAGCTATATAATGACAGGGAACACTGAAGCTTTCTTT.

V and J are TRBV7-8 and TRBJ2-1; D perhaps matches TRBD1 (5 bases). Trimming left V 1 base short and J 9 bases short, with 16 bases between. Per germline, CDR1 SGHVS and CDR2 FQNEAQ. The CDR3 has 15 amino acids. In DNA, the CDR3 is TGTGCCAGCAGCTTAGTCGTAGGTAGGGGTGCTGAGCAGTTCTTC. It is translated as CASSLVVGRGAEQFF.

This chain links TRBV6-6 with TRBJ2-5, with no clear D. Trimming took off 6 bases at V and 7 bases at J, with 24 bases between the two ends. The CDR3 loop spans 16 amino acids. Germline-derived CDR1 and CDR2 are MNHNY and SVGAGI (reference sequence). CDR3 region: CASSPPTHLTVMTQYF. The CDR3 nucleotides are TGTGCCAGCAGCCCCCCTACCCACCTTACTGTCATGACCCAGTACTTC.

The V and J genes are TRBV19 and TRBJ1-5; maybe TRBD1 (5 bases). Germline CDR1 is LNHDA and CDR2 is SQIVND (reference sequence). Trimming removed 0 bases at V and 1 base at J, with 13 bases between. There are 17 residues in the CDR3. The CDR3 DNA reads as TGTGCCAGTAGTATAGAGAGGGGCAGGGTGAGCAATCAGCCCCAGCATTTT. It codes for CASSIERGRVSNQPQHF. Variable domain in full (rest from reference TRBV19 and TRBJ1-5): DGGITQSPKYLFRKEGQNVTLSCEQNLNHDAMYWYRQDPGQGLRLIYYSQIVNDFQKGDIAEGYSVSREKKESFPLTVTSAQKNPTAFYLCASSIERGRVSNQPQHFGDGTRLSIL.

The rearrangement uses TRBV19 and TRBJ2-7; D call uncertain. Germline CDR1 is LNHDA and CDR2 is SQIVND (reference sequence). The length of the CDR3 is 14 residues. Trimming removed 1 base from V and 0 bases from J, with 7 bases in between. The CDR3: CASSIGRLSYEQYF. For the CDR3, the DNA is TGTGCCAGTAGTATAGGGCGGCTCTCCTACGAGCAGTACTTC.

The J gene is TRBJ2-5, the V gene TRBV5-6; 8 nucleotides agree with TRBD1. The germline CDR1 and CDR2 sequences are SGHDT and YYEEEE. The trim removed 2 bases at V and 7 bases at J, leaving 10 bases unmatched. CDR3 length: 15 residues. DNA of the CDR3: TGTGCCAGCAGCTTAACTCAGGGGGCGGCGGGGACCCAGTACTTC. Translated: CASSLTQGAAGTQYF.

CDR3 nucleotides: TGTGCCAGCAGCCCCACTAGCACCGGGGAGCTGTTTTTT. It codes for CASSPTSTGELFF. V is TRBV13 and J is TRBJ2-2; a possible D gene is TRBD2 (5 bases). Germline CDR1 and CDR2: PRHDT and FYEKMQ (reference sequence). Trimming took off 5 bases at V and 4 bases at J, with 8 bases between the two ends. The CDR3 contains 13 residues.

The chain carries TRBV30 and TRBJ1-2; 9 bases map to TRBD1. This CDR3 spans 14 amino acids. Germline assignment: CDR1 GTSNPN and CDR2 SVGIG (reference sequence). With V trimmed by 6 bases and J by 4 bases, 9 bases remained unmatched. The CDR3 region is CACRGDRVTYGYTF. The CDR3 region has the DNA TGTGCCTGCCGGGGGGACAGGGTTACCTATGGCTACACCTTC.

The chain uses TRBV30 and TRBJ2-6; D gene unclear. Germline V CDR1 and CDR2: GTSNPN, SVGIG (reference sequence). V gave up 4 bases and J gave up 0 bases, with 4 bases separating them. This CDR3 region has 13 residues. CDR3 amino acids: CAWTASGANVLTF. CDR3 in DNA: TGTGCCTGGACCGCCTCTGGGGCCAACGTCCTGACTTTC.

The J gene is TRBJ2-7, the V gene TRBV10-3; 7 bases agree with TRBD2. This CDR3 region has 14 residues. Germline lookup yields CDR1 ENHRY and CDR2 SYGVKD. V dropped 4 bases and J dropped 0; count of bases not matched to a gene: 3. CDR3 DNA sequence: TGTGCCATCAGTGGGGGACTAAACTCCTACGAGCAGTACTTC. Its translation is CAISGGLNSYEQYF.

This sequence joins TRBV9 and TRBJ1-1; possibly TRBD1 for D (5 bases). V was shortened by 4 bases and J by 6 bases, with 13 bases between the two germline ends. This CDR3 has 13 amino acids. CDR1 SGDLS and CDR2 YYNGEE come from the germline V gene. In DNA, the CDR3 is TGTGCCAGCAGCTTTCAGGGAATCGCTGAAGCTTTCTTT. It codes for CASSFQGIAEAFF.

This chain links TRBV7-9 with TRBJ2-1; 9 bases align to TRBD2. Germline CDR1 is SEHNR and CDR2 is FQNEAQ (reference sequence). V was clipped by 5 bases and J by 9 bases; unmatched bases: 14. The CDR3 has 16 amino acids. CDR3 sequence: CASSPKTSGFVGEQFF. The CDR3 DNA is TGTGCCAGCAGCCCAAAAACTAGCGGGTTTGTCGGTGAGCAGTTCTTC. The full variable domain, in which reference TRBV7-9 and TRBJ2-1 provide the parts outside the CDR3, is DTGVSQNPRHKITKRGQNVTFRCDPISEHNRLYWYRQTLGQGPEFLTYFQNEAQLEKSRLLSDRFSAERPKGSFSTLEIQRTEQGDSAMYLCASSPKTSGFVGEQFFGPGTRLTVL.

The chain has TRBV7-9 and TRBJ2-7, with TRBD1 matching 7 bases. V lost 0 bases, J lost 4 bases, and 15 bases stayed unmatched. The CDR3 has 18 residues. Germline CDR1 reads SEHNR; CDR2 reads FQNEAQ (reference sequence). The CDR3 bases are TGTGCCAGCAGCTTAGCCTATACTAGGACAGGCCATGGGTACGAGCAGTACTTC. Amino acids: CASSLAYTRTGHGYEQYF. The full variable domain, rest sourced from reference TRBV7-9 and TRBJ2-7, is DTGVSQNPRHKITKRGQNVTFRCDPISEHNRLYWYRQTLGQGPEFLTYFQNEAQLEKSRLLSDRFSAERPKGSFSTLEIQRTEQGDSAMYLCASSLAYTRTGHGYEQYFGPGTRLTVT.

The V and J genes are TRBV2 and TRBJ2-7; D is possibly TRBD2 (6 bases). The CDR3 contains 17 residues. Germline V lookup: CDR1 SNHLY, CDR2 FYNNEI. Trimming left V 3 bases short and J 0 bases short, with 18 bases between. The DNA for the CDR3 is TGTGCCAGCAGTGACTCAGGATTGGGGAGGAGCTCCTACGAGCAGTACTTC. It codes for CASSDSGLGRSSYEQYF.

The V gene is TRBV29-1, the J gene TRBJ1-1; TRBD1 matches at 7 bases. CDR3 length: 13 residues. Trimming removed 4 bases from V and 3 bases from J; junction bases left unmatched: 5. The V gene's germline CDR1 is SQVTM and CDR2 ANQGSEA. This chain's CDR3 is CSVGAGGHTEAFF. The CDR3 DNA follows: TGCAGCGTTGGGGCAGGGGGACACACTGAAGCTTTCTTT.

The V and J genes are TRBV12-5 and TRBJ2-1; D gene uncertain. Germline V gene sequence: CDR1 LGHNT, CDR2 FRNRAP. Trimming stripped 7 bases from V and 1 base from J, with 11 bases between. This CDR3 has 14 amino acids. The CDR3 loop is CASVGPSSYNEQFF. The CDR3 nucleotides read TGTGCTAGTGTTGGGCCTAGTTCCTACAATGAGCAGTTCTTC.

The chain recombines TRBV4-3 with TRBJ1-5; perhaps TRBD1 as D (6 bases). CDR1 is LGHNA and CDR2 is YSLEER in the germline V gene. The CDR3 has 14 amino acids. Trimming took 1 base from V and 2 from J, leaving 6 bases between them. The CDR3 region has the DNA TGCGCCAGCAGCCAAGGACAGGGCAATCAGCCCCAGCATTTT. Protein sequence: CASSQGQGNQPQHF.

The rearrangement links TRBV11-2 to TRBJ1-1, with a weak D call TRBD1 (5 bases). The ends were cut back, 7 bases at V and 4 bases at J, with 16 bases in the middle. The germline V gene has CDR1 SGHAT and CDR2 FQNNGV. The CDR3 length is 14 residues. The CDR3 loop is CASTQDWGGTEAFF. The CDR3 DNA reads as TGTGCCAGCACCCAGGACTGGGGCGGCACTGAAGCTTTCTTT. Full variable domain (missing parts from reference TRBV11-2 and TRBJ1-1): EAGVAQSPRYKIIEKRQSVAFWCNPISGHATLYWYQQILGQGPKLLIQFQNNGVVDDSQLPKDRFSAERLKGVDSTLKIQPAKLEDSAVYLCASTQDWGGTEAFFGQGTRLTVV.

The chain employs TRBV28 and TRBJ2-7; 7 nucleotides agree with TRBD2. Germline V gene sequence: CDR1 MDHEN, CDR2 SYDVKM. J gave up 5 bases and V 3 bases, and 22 bases lay outside the gene matches. The CDR3 sequence is 19 residues long. CDR3 bases: TGTGCCAGCAGTTTGGAAGGACTGCTGAGGACCACTGGGGGGGACGAGCAGTACTTC. Its protein is CASSLEGLLRTTGGDEQYF.

The rearrangement uses TRBV4-2 and TRBJ2-1, with 11 bases lining up with TRBD2. J gave up 6 bases and V 1 base, and 2 bases lay outside the gene matches. The germline V gene encodes CDR1 LGHNA and CDR2 YNFKEQ. This CDR3 region has 15 residues. CDR3 sequence (DNA): TGTGCCAGCAGCCAAGGACTAGCGGGACCCAATGAGCAGTTCTTC. It codes for CASSQGLAGPNEQFF.

The V gene is TRBV18, the J gene TRBJ2-5, with a weak D call TRBD1 (5 bases). Germline V gene data show CDR1 as KGHSH and CDR2 as LQKENI. V lost 3 bases and J lost 4, with 18 bases in between. This CDR3 region has 16 residues. DNA of the CDR3: TGTGCCAGCTCACCCCAGGGCCTAGGGTTGCGAGAGACCCAGTACTTC. This translates into CASSPQGLGLRETQYF.

This clone was counted once. The V call is TRBV25-1, the J call TRBJ2-3; 8 positions agree with TRBD2. Germline assignment: CDR1 MGHDK and CDR2 SYGVNS. With 3 bases clipped from V and 0 bases from J, the junction kept 8 bases outside the gene matches. The CDR3 runs to 17 residues. Here the CDR3 reads CASSDRPASGSTDTQYF. For the CDR3, the DNA is TGTGCCAGCAGTGACCGGCCAGCTAGCGGGAGCACAGATACGCAGTATTTT.

V gene TRBV30 combines with J gene TRBJ2-2; D is unresolved. Germline V gives CDR1 GTSNPN, CDR2 SVGIG (reference sequence). V was cut by 5 bases and J by 2 bases, with 9 bases left in between. This CDR3 comprises 13 residues. This CDR3 reads CAWGAENTGELFF. The CDR3, as DNA: TGTGCCTGGGGTGCAGAAAACACCGGGGAGCTGTTTTTT. The full variable domain, its missing parts supplied by reference TRBV30 and TRBJ2-2, is SQTIHQWPATLVQPVGSPLSLECTVEGTSNPNLYWYRQAAGRGLQLLFYSVGIGQISSEVPQNLSASRPQDRQFILSSKKLLLSDSGFYLCAWGAENTGELFFGEGSRLTVL.

This clone was picked up one time. V gene TRBV14 combines with J gene TRBJ1-1; maybe TRBD1 (6 bases). The CDR3 has 15 residues. Between the trimmed V and J ends, which lost 4 bases and 0 bases, there was a span of 12 bases. The germline gives CDR1 SGHDN, CDR2 FVKESK. In DNA form, the CDR3 reads TGTGCCAGCAGCCCCCTCCGGGGGCTGAACACTGAAGCTTTCTTT. Protein product: CASSPLRGLNTEAFF.

The chain links TRBV5-8 to TRBJ1-2, with D maybe TRBD1 (5 bases). Per the germline V gene, CDR1 is SGHTS and CDR2 is YDEGEE. With 1 base removed from V and 4 bases from J, the gap between germline ends came to 11 bases. The CDR3 is made up of 14 amino acids. DNA for the CDR3: TGTGCCAGCAGCTTGTGGGGCAGCCCCTATGGCTACACCTTC. Translating gives CASSLWGSPYGYTF.

The chain employs TRBV5-1 and TRBJ2-4, with 8 nucleotides matching TRBD1. The CDR3 consists of 15 residues. CDR1 and CDR2 (germline): SGHRS, YFSETQ. The V gene end was trimmed by 3 bases and the J gene end by 7 bases; junction bases not matched to a gene: 9. CDR3 residues: CASSYSGTGGNIQYF. In nucleotides, the CDR3 is TGCGCCAGCAGCTATTCTGGGACAGGTGGGAACATTCAGTACTTC.

The genes are TRBV28 and TRBJ1-5; D is ambiguous. CDR1 is MDHEN and CDR2 is SYDVKM in the germline V gene. CDR3 size: 12 residues. V was pared by 6 bases and J by 3 bases, with 6 bases between. This chain's CDR3 is CASRQANQPQHF. The CDR3 DNA reads as TGTGCCAGCAGACAAGCCAATCAGCCCCAGCATTTT.